Listed below are T cell receptor beta chains from one sample, sequenced in a study of cytotoxic CD8 clonotypes in ibrutinib-treated CLL. Data came from immunoSEQ multiplex PCR; TCRdb stores just in-frame clones and leaves some out. The sample has 65,000 to 80,000 clones, less than 90% seen once; the top ten hold about 38%. The specimen was PBMCs, collected after 24 months of ibrutinib treatment. Receptors originate from a human donor with chronic lymphocytic leukemia. CDR3s include the opening cysteine and the closing phenylalanine or tryptophan. The D gene is left open where the match is weak. For some rows the clone size is stated as once, few or many, or as a class when expanded; others skip it.

j_call | d_call | clone_size | v_call | cdr3_aa | cdr3_nt
TRBJ2-1 | TRBD1 | NA | TRBV5-1 | CASSLVPGQGATDNEQFF | TGCGCCAGCAGCTTGGTCCCGGGACAGGGGGCGACGGACAATGAGCAGTTCTTC
TRBJ1-2 | NA | NA | TRBV2 | CASAWRAGGYTF | TGTGCCAGCGCCTGGCGGGCGGGTGGCTACACCTTC
TRBJ1-1 | NA | NA | TRBV6-1 | CASSEYGNEAFF | TGTGCCAGCAGTGAATATGGGAATGAAGCTTTCTTT
TRBJ2-5 | TRBD2 | NA | TRBV7-2 | CASSLGGTSGRKETQYF | TGTGCCAGCAGCTTAGGAGGGACTAGCGGGAGGAAAGAGACCCAGTACTTC
TRBJ2-3 | NA | NA | TRBV10-1 | CASQAGLLADTQYF | TGCGCCAGCCAAGCAGGGTTACTCGCAGATACGCAGTATTTT
TRBJ2-6 | NA | NA | TRBV19 | CASKGDPSGANVLTF | TGTGCCAGTAAGGGGGACCCGTCTGGGGCCAACGTCCTGACTTTC
TRBJ1-1 | NA | NA | TRBV5-1 | CASSLDWGIGVNTEAFF | TGCGCCAGCAGCTTGGACTGGGGAATTGGGGTCAACACTGAAGCTTTCTTT
TRBJ2-1 | NA | once | TRBV30 | CAWSVGGHEQFF | TGTGCCTGGAGTGTAGGAGGGCATGAGCAGTTCTTC
TRBJ1-1 | NA | few | TRBV19 | CASKAVRTNTEAFF | TGTGCCAGTAAGGCGGTCAGGACGAACACTGAAGCTTTCTTT
TRBJ2-1 | NA | NA | TRBV6-1 | CASSALDTPNEQFF | TGTGCCAGCAGTGCATTGGACACCCCCAATGAGCAGTTCTTC
TRBJ2-3 | NA | NA | TRBV12-5 | CASGLAAGVGTDTQYF | TGTGCTAGTGGTTTGGCAGCGGGTGTAGGCACAGATACGCAGTATTTT
TRBJ1-6 | NA | NA | TRBV2 | CASSEIVYNSPLHF | TGTGCCAGCAGTGAAATAGTTTATAATTCACCCCTCCACTTT
TRBJ2-1 | NA | NA | TRBV27 | CASSPPTRLEQFF | TGTGCCAGCAGTCCCCCGACGAGACTTGAGCAGTTCTTC
TRBJ1-5 | NA | NA | TRBV28 | CASSLYQGTQPQHF | TGTGCCAGCAGTTTATATCAGGGGACTCAGCCCCAGCATTTT
TRBJ2-5 | TRBD1 | NA | TRBV7-7 | CASSKGTGIRETQYF | TGTGCTAGCAGCAAAGGGACAGGGATCCGGGAGACCCAGTACTTC
TRBJ2-7 | NA | many | TRBV19 | CASRPGRDHSYEQYF | TGTGCCAGTAGACCGGGGCGGGACCATTCCTACGAGCAGTACTTC
TRBJ2-3 | NA | NA | TRBV7-6 | CASSAQYDTQYF | TGTGCCAGCAGCGCCCAGTACGATACGCAGTATTTT
TRBJ1-2 | NA | NA | TRBV6-6 | CASSYSQGYGYTF | TGTGCCAGCAGTTACTCCCAGGGCTATGGCTACACCTTC
TRBJ2-7 | TRBD1 | NA | TRBV7-9 | CASSPRDSVSYEQYF | TGTGCCAGCAGCCCCCGGGACAGCGTCTCCTACGAGCAGTACTTC
TRBJ2-1 | TRBD2 | NA | TRBV9 | CASSARLAGVGNEQFF | TGTGCCAGCAGCGCGCGACTAGCGGGAGTAGGGAATGAGCAGTTCTTC
TRBJ2-1 | NA | NA | TRBV28 | CASSLGSFRIEQFF | TGTGCCAGCAGTTTGGGAAGCTTTAGAATTGAGCAGTTCTTC
TRBJ1-1 | TRBD1 | NA | TRBV5-4 | CASSLRDRPPKREAFF | TGTGCCAGCAGCTTGCGGGACAGGCCACCAAAACGGGAAGCTTTCTTT
TRBJ1-4 | TRBD1 | NA | TRBV28 | CASSFPTGDEDEKLFF | TGTGCCAGCAGTTTTCCCACAGGGGATGAGGATGAAAAACTGTTTTTT
TRBJ2-6 | TRBD1 | NA | TRBV7-2 | CASSLTGSGANVLTF | TGTGCCAGCAGCCTGACAGGGTCTGGGGCCAACGTCCTGACTTTC
TRBJ2-7 | NA | NA | TRBV18 | CASSKPPGLPPYEQYF | TGTGCCAGCTCAAAACCGCCGGGACTCCCTCCCTACGAGCAGTACTTC
TRBJ1-3 | NA | NA | TRBV28 | CATLQRLENTIYF | TGTGCCACCCTCCAACGGCTAGAAAACACCATATATTTT
TRBJ2-3 | NA | NA | TRBV18 | CASSPEGGLTDTQYF | TGTGCCAGCTCACCAGAGGGGGGGCTCACAGATACGCAGTATTTT
TRBJ2-1 | NA | NA | TRBV7-6 | CASSLRTGLLADSYNEQFF | TGTGCCAGCAGCTTGAGGACAGGGTTACTAGCGGATTCCTACAATGAGCAGTTCTTC
TRBJ2-7 | NA | NA | TRBV10-1 | CASSESQGSSIYEQYF | TGCGCCAGCAGTGAGTCCCAGGGGAGCTCCATCTACGAGCAGTACTTC
TRBJ2-3 | NA | NA | TRBV19 | CASSTYTDTQYF | TGTGCCAGTAGTACATACACAGATACGCAGTATTTT
TRBJ2-5 | NA | once | TRBV28 | CASSQHRGGKTSEETQYF | TGTGCCAGCAGTCAACATAGGGGGGGGAAGACTAGTGAAGAGACCCAGTACTTC
TRBJ1-5 | NA | NA | TRBV2 | CASSEWGGLQPQHF | TGTGCCAGCAGTGAATGGGGGGGGCTTCAGCCCCAGCATTTT
TRBJ2-1 | TRBD1 | NA | TRBV19 | CASSIGAGRGLASEQFF | TGTGCCAGTAGTATCGGGGCCGGCAGGGGGCTTGCAAGTGAGCAGTTCTTC
TRBJ1-2 | TRBD1 | NA | TRBV28 | CASHSGGGYTF | TGTGCCAGCCATTCAGGGGGCGGCTACACCTTC
TRBJ1-5 | NA | NA | TRBV5-1 | CASSLVPGAYQPQHF | TGCGCCAGCAGCTTAGTTCCGGGGGCCTATCAGCCCCAGCATTTT